Below are 13 T cell receptor beta chains sequenced from a single sample in a study of blood T cell repertoires in COVID-19. The data were produced by immunoSEQ multiplex PCR, yet TCRdb's version contains in-frame clones alone and is incomplete. The sample has approximately 26,000 clones, roughly 92% seen once. The material sequenced was peripheral blood. The receptors were gathered from a human donor in a cohort sampled during active COVID-19.

CDR3 in DNA: TGTGCCAGCAGCCCTCAAGGACAGGGGGCTGAGAACTATGGCTACACCTTC. It yields the protein CASSPQGQGAENYGYTF. V and J are TRBV4-2 and TRBJ1-2; 11 bases align to TRBD1. V gave up 4 bases and J gave up 2 bases; unmatched junction bases: 9. Per the germline V gene, CDR1 is LGHNA and CDR2 is YNFKEQ. The CDR3 spans 17 residues.

The chain is built from TRBV3-1 (or the pseudogene TRBV3-2) and TRBJ2-1; the match to TRBD2 covers 14 bases. The CDR3 is 17 amino acids. Germline V gene sequence: CDR1 LGHDT, CDR2 YNNKEL (reference sequence). The V gene end was trimmed by 4 bases and the J gene end by 2 bases; junction bases not matched to a gene: 4. The CDR3 nucleotides read TGTGCCAGCAGCCTCGGACTAGCGGGAGGACCCTACAATGAGCAGTTCTTC. Its translation: CASSLGLAGGPYNEQFF.

This clone was counted between two and nine times. V usage is TRBV5-1 and J usage is TRBJ1-6; perhaps TRBD1 as D (5 bases). The CDR3 has 13 residues. Germline loops: CDR1 SGHRS, CDR2 YFSETQ. V was shortened by 5 bases and J by 14 bases, with 17 bases between the two germline ends. This chain's CDR3 is CASRDAGSSTLHF. The CDR3, as DNA: TGCGCCAGCAGGGATGCAGGGTCATCGACCCTCCACTTT.

The chain combines TRBV7-6 with TRBJ2-5; D possibly corresponds to TRBD2 (6 bases). Trimming removed 1 base at V and 4 bases at J, with 7 bases between. The germline V gene encodes CDR1 SGHVS and CDR2 FNYEAQ. This CDR3 has 13 amino acids. This CDR3 reads CASSLVSGETQYF. The CDR3 DNA reads TGTGCCAGCAGCTTAGTTAGCGGAGAGACCCAGTACTTC.

The chain combines TRBV10-1 with TRBJ2-2; D is unclear. V lost 2 bases, J lost 8 bases, and 6 bases lay in between. Looked up from germline, CDR1 is WNHNN and CDR2 is SYGVQD (reference sequence). The length of the CDR3 is 12 residues. In DNA form, the CDR3 reads TGCGCCAGCAGTGAGACGAGAGGGGAGCTGTTTTTT. Translating it yields CASSETRGELFF.

This chain uses TRBV11-2 with TRBJ2-7; 7 positions match TRBD1. Trimming at V came to 5 bases and at J to 2 bases, leaving 6 bases not matched to a gene. This CDR3 has 14 residues. CDR1 and CDR2 from the germline V gene are SGHAT and FQNNGV. CDR3 DNA: TGTGCCAGCAGCCCCACGACAGGGACCTACGAGCAGTACTTC. This codes for CASSPTTGTYEQYF.

This chain connects TRBV5-1 to TRBJ2-7, with D perhaps TRBD1 (6 bases). V was trimmed by 5 bases and J by 2 bases, leaving 14 bases between them. CDR1 is SGHRS, CDR2 YFSETQ, per germline. The CDR3 consists of 14 residues. The CDR3 is CASSFDRQTYEQYF. CDR3 nucleotides: TGCGCCAGCAGTTTCGACAGGCAAACCTACGAGCAGTACTTC. Combining the CDR3 with reference TRBV5-1 and TRBJ2-7 gives the whole variable domain KAGVTQTPRYLIKTRGQQVTLSCSPISGHRSVSWYQQTPGQGLQFLFEYFSETQRNKGNFPGRFSGRQFSNSRSEMNVSTLELGDSALYLCASSFDRQTYEQYFGPGTRLTVT.

The rearrangement joins TRBV27 to TRBJ1-4, with 8 positions matching TRBD1. Germline V CDR1 and CDR2: MNHEY, SMNVEV (reference sequence). CDR3 length equals 16 residues. V shed 5 bases and J 7 bases; nucleotides not matched to a gene: 12. CDR3 region: CASSVVSGQAVEKLFF. The CDR3 nucleotides read TGTGCCAGCAGTGTGGTTTCGGGACAGGCGGTTGAAAAACTGTTTTTT.

This chain uses TRBV12-3 or TRBV12-4 with TRBJ2-7; no clear D. The CDR3 covers 13 residues. V dropped 1 base and J dropped 2 bases, with 6 bases sitting between them. CDR3 in amino acids: CASSLGATYEQYF. DNA of the CDR3: TGTGCCAGCAGTTTAGGGGCAACCTACGAGCAGTACTTC.

V gene TRBV19 combines with J gene TRBJ2-2, with a tentative D call TRBD1 (5 bases). V lost 3 bases to trimming and J lost 4 bases, with 12 bases between them. Germline V gives CDR1 LNHDA, CDR2 SQIVND (reference sequence). This CDR3 has 15 residues. CDR3 bases: TGTGCCAGTAGTATTCAGGGCCCAGGCACCGGGGAGCTGTTTTTT. This translates into CASSIQGPGTGELFF.

The chain has TRBV6-5 and TRBJ1-1, with a tentative D call TRBD1 (5 bases). The CDR3 length is 16 residues. V lost 4 bases and J lost 4, with 19 bases in between. In germline, CDR1 is MNHEY, CDR2 SVGAGI. The CDR3 DNA follows: TGTGCCAGCAGTTTTTTTAATGGGCAGGGCACCACTGAAGCTTTCTTT. This translates into CASSFFNGQGTTEAFF.

V and J are TRBV24-1 and TRBJ2-3, with D perhaps matching TRBD1 (5 bases). Germline-derived CDR1 and CDR2 are KGHDR and SFDVKD. The V and J ends lost 9 bases and 3 bases respectively, with 18 bases between them. The CDR3 totals 15 residues. CDR3 loop: CATQVGVVGTDTQYF. CDR3 DNA: TGTGCCACCCAGGTAGGGGTGGTAGGGACAGATACGCAGTATTTT.

The chain recombines TRBV7-2 with TRBJ2-7, with 7 bases that match TRBD1. V lost 7 bases to trimming and J lost 5 bases; unmatched junction nucleotides: 14. Germline CDR1 reads SGHTA; CDR2 reads FQGNSA. The CDR3 has 15 amino acids. The CDR3 sequence is CASTLSLGGVDEQYF. CDR3 bases: TGTGCCAGCACCCTCTCCCTAGGGGGCGTAGACGAGCAGTACTTC.